Described below is a single TCR beta chain sequence and its context. As yet, its antigen is unknown. Profiling relied on immunoSEQ multiplex PCR, and the TCRdb table lists in-frame clones only, not all of them. The data contain about 74,000 clones, 94% of them singletons. This entry is derived from a study of cytomegalovirus exposure and HLA in healthy donors. Points from the study as a whole: First-cohort TCR clusters tended to co-occur in the roughly 130 validation repertoires, a later analysis found.

V was clipped by 1 base and J by 5 bases; unmatched bases: 3. The CDR3 runs to 16 residues. Looked up from germline, CDR1 is SGHVS and CDR2 is FQNEAQ. The receptor was derived from a man aged 18 to 35 in good health and CMV-seropositive. The chain employs TRBV7-8 and TRBJ2-1, with 12 bases aligning to TRBD2. Sequencing was carried out using PBMCs. The CDR3 spells CASSLGGLAGNNEQFF. CDR3 bases: TGTGCCAGCAGCTTAGGGGGACTAGCGGGTAACAATGAGCAGTTCTTC.